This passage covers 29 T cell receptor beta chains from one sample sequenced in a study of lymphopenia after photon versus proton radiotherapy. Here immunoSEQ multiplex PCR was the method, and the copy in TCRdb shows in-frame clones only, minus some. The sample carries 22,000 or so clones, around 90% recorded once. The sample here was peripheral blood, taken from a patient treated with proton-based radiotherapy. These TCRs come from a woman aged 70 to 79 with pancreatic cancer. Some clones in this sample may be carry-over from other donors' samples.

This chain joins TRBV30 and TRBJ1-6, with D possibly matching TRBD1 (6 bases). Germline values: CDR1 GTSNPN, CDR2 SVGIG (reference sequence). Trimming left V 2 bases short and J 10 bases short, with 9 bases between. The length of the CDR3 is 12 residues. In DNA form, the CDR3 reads TGTGCCTGGAGTCGACAGGCGTCACCCCTCCACTTT. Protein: CAWSRQASPLHF.

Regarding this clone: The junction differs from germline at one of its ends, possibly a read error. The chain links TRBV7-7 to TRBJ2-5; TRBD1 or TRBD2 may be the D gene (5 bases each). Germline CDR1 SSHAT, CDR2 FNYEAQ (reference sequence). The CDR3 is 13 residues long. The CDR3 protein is CASSLGSGGTQYF. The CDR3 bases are TGTGCTAGCAGCTTAGGGTCTGGGGGGACCCAGTACTTC. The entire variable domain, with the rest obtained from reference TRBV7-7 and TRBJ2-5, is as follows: GAGVSQSPRYKVTKRGQDVTLRCDPISSHATLYWYQQALGQGPEFLTYFNYEAQPDKSGLPSDRFSAERPEGSISTLTIQRTEQRDSAMYRCASSLGSGGTQYFGPGTRLLVL.

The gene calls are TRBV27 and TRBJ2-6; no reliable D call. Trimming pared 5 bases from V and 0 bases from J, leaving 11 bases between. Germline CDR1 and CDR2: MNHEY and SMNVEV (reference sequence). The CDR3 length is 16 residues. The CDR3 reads CASSPRGVSGANVLTF. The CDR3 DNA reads TGTGCCAGCAGTCCCCGAGGAGTCTCTGGGGCCAACGTCCTGACTTTC.

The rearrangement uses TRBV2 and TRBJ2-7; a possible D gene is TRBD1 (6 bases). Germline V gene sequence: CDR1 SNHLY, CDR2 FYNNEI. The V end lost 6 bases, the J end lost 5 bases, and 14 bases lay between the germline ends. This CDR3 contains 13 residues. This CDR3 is CASSFNTGNEQYF. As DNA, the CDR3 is TGTGCCAGCAGCTTTAATACAGGGAACGAGCAGTACTTC.

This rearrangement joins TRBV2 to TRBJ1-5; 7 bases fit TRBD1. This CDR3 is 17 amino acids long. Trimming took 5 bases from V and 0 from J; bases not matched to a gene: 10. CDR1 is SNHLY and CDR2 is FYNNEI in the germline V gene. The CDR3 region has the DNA TGTGCCAGCAGTAGCCCGGGACAGCCCTATAGCAATCAGCCCCAGCATTTT. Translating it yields CASSSPGQPYSNQPQHF.

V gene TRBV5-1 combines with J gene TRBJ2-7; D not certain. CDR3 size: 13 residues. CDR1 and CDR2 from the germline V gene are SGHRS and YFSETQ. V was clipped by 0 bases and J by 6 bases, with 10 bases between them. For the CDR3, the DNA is TGCGCCAGCAGCTTGGCCGCTAGGGTCGAGCAGTACTTC. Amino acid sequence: CASSLAARVEQYF.

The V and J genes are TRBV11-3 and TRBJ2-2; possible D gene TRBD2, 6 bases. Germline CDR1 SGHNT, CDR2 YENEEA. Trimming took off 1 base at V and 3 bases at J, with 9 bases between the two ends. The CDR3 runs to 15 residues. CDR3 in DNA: TGTGCCAGCAGCTTAGCGGGAGCTGACACCGGGGAGCTGTTTTTT. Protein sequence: CASSLAGADTGELFF.

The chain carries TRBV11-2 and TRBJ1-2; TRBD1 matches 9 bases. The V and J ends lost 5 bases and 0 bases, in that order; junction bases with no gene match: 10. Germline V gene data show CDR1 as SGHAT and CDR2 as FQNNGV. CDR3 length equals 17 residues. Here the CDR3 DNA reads TGTGCCAGCAGCCCGACGGACAGGGGTCCTGCTAACTATGGCTACACCTTC. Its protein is CASSPTDRGPANYGYTF.

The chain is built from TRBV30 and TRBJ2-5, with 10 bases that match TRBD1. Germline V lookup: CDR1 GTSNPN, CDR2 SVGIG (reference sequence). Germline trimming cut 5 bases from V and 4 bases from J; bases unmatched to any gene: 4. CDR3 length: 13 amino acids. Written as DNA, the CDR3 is TGTGCCTGGCGGGACAGGGGCCGAGAGACCCAGTACTTC. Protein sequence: CAWRDRGRETQYF.

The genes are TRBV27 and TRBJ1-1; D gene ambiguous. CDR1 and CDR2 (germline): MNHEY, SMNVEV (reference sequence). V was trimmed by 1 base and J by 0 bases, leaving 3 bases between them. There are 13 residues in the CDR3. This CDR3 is CASSLYLNTEAFF. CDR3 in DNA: TGTGCCAGCAGTTTATACTTGAACACTGAAGCTTTCTTT.

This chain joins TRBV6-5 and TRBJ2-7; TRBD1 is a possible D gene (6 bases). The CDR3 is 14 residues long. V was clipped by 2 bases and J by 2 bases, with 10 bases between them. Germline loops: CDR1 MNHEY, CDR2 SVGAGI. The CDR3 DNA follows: TGTGCCAGCAGTTACGTGGACAGTGCCTACGAGCAGTACTTC. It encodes CASSYVDSAYEQYF.

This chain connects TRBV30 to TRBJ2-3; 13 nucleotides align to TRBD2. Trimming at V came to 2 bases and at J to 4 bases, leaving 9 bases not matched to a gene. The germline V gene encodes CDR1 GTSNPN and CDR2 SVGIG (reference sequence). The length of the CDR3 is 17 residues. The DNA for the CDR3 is TGTGCCTGGAGTTTCGGGACTAGCGGGGTGCTGGCAGATACGCAGTATTTT. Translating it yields CAWSFGTSGVLADTQYF.

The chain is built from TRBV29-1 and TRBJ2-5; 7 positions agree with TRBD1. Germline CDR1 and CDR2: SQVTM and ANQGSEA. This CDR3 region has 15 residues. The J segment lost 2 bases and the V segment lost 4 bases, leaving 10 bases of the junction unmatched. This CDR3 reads CSVGPGQWSQETQYF. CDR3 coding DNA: TGCAGCGTTGGTCCGGGACAGTGGTCTCAAGAGACCCAGTACTTC. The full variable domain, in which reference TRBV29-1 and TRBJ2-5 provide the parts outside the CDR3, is SAVISQKPSRDICQRGTSLTIQCQVDSQVTMMFWYRQQPGQSLTLIATANQGSEATYESGFVIDKFPISRPNLTFSTLTVSNMSPEDSSIYLCSVGPGQWSQETQYFGPGTRLLVL.

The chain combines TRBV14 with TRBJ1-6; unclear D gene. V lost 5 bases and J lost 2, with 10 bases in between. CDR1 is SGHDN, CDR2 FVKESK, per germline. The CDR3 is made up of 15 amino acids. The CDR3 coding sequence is TGTGCCAGCAGCGACCAGAGTCCCTATAATTCACCCCTCCACTTT. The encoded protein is CASSDQSPYNSPLHF.

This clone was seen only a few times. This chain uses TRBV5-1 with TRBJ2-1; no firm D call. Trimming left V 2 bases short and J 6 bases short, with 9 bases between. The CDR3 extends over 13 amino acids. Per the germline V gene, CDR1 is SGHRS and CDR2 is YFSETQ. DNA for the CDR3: TGCGCCAGCAGCTTAGGTTCATCCAATGAGCAGTTCTTC. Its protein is CASSLGSSNEQFF.

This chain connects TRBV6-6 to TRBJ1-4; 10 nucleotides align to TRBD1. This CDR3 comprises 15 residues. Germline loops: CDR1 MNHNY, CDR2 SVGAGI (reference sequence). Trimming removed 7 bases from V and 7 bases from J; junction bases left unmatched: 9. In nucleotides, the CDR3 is TGTGCCAGCATTAATGGACAGGGGGGCTTTGAAAAACTGTTTTTT. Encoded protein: CASINGQGGFEKLFF.

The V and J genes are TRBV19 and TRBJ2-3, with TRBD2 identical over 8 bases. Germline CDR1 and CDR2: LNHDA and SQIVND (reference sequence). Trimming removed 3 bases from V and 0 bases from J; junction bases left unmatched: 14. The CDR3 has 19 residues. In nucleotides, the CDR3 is TGTGCCAGTAGTATGCGGGGGGCGAAAAGATTACCTAGCACAGATACGCAGTATTTT. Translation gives CASSMRGAKRLPSTDTQYF.

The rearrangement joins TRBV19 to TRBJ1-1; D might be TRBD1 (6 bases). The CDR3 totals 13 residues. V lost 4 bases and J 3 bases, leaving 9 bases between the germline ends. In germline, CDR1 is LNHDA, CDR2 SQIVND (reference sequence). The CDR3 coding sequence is TGTGCCAGTAGTACCGGACAGTACACTGAAGCTTTCTTT. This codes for CASSTGQYTEAFF. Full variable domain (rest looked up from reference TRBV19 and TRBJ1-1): DGGITQSPKYLFRKEGQNVTLSCEQNLNHDAMYWYRQDPGQGLRLIYYSQIVNDFQKGDIAEGYSVSREKKESFPLTVTSAQKNPTAFYLCASSTGQYTEAFFGQGTRLTVV.

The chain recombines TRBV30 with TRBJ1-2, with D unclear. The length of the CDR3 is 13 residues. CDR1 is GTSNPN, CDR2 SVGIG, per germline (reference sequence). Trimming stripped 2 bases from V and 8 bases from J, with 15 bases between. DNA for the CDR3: TGTGCCTGGAGTCCCCCCTCAGGAGCGGGCTACACCTTC. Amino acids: CAWSPPSGAGYTF.

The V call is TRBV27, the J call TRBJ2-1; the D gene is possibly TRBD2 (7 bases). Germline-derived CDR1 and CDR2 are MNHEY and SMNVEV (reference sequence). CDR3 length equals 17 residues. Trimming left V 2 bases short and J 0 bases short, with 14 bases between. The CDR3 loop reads CASSLVVGGGSYNEQFF. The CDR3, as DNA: TGTGCCAGCAGTTTAGTGGTGGGAGGGGGCTCCTACAATGAGCAGTTCTTC.

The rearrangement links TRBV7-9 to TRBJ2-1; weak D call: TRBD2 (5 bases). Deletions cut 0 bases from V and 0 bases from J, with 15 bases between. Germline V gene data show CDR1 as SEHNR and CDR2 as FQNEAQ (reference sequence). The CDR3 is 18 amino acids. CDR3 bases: TGTGCCAGCAGCTTAGCCGTAGGAAGCGGAAGCTCCTACAATGAGCAGTTCTTC. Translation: CASSLAVGSGSSYNEQFF.

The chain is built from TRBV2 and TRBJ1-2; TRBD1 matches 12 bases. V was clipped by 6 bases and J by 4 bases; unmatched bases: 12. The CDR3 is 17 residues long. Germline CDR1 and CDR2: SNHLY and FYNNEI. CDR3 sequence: CASSARDRGRLSYGYTF. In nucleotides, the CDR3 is TGTGCCAGCAGCGCCCGGGACAGGGGGCGATTATCCTATGGCTACACCTTC.

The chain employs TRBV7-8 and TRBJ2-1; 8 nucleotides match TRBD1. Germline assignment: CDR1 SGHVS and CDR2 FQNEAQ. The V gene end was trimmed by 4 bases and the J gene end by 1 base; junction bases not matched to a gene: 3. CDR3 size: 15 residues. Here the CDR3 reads CASSSDRASYNEQFF. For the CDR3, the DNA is TGTGCCAGCAGCTCGGACAGGGCTTCCTACAATGAGCAGTTCTTC.

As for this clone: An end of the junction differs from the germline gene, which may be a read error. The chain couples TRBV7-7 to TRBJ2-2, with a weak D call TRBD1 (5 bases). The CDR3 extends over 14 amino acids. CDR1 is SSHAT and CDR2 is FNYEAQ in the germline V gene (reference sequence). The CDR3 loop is CASSLGAQDGELFF. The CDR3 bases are TGTGCTAGCAGCTTAGGGGCGCAAGACGGGGAGCTGTTTTTT.

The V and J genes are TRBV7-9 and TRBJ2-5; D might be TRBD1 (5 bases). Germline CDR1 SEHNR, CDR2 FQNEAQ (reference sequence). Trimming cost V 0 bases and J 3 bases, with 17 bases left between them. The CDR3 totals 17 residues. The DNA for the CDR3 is TGTGCCAGCAGCTTAGCGCTCACAAGGGGAAGAAAAGAGACCCAGTACTTC. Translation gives CASSLALTRGRKETQYF.

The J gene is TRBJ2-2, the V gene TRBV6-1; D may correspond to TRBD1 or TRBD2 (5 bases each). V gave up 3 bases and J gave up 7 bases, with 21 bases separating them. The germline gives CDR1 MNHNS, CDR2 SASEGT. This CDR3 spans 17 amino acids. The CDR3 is CASSERGPGLNGGELFF. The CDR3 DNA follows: TGTGCCAGCAGTGAGCGCGGGCCAGGGCTAAACGGCGGGGAGCTGTTTTTT.

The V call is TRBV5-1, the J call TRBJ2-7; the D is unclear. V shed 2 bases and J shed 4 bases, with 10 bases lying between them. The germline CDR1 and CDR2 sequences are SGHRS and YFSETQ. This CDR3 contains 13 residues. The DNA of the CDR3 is TGCGCCAGCAGCTTAAACGACGCATACGAGCAGTACTTC. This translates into CASSLNDAYEQYF.

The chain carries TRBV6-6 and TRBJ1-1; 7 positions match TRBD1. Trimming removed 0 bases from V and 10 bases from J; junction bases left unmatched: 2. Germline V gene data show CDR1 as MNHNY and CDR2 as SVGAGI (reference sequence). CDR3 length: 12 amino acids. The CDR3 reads CASSYSPGGAFF. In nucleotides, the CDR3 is TGTGCCAGCAGTTACTCGCCAGGGGGAGCTTTCTTT.

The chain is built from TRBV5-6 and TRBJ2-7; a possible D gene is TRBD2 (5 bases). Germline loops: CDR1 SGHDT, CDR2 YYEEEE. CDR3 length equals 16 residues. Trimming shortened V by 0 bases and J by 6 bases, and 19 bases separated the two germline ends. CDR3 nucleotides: TGTGCCAGCAGCTTGGCGGGGTGGGGTAGCGCAGGCGAGCAGTACTTC. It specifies CASSLAGWGSAGEQYF. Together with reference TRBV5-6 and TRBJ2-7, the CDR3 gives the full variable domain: DAGVTQSPTHLIKTRGQQVTLRCSPKSGHDTVSWYQQALGQGPQFIFQYYEEEERQRGNFPDRFSGHQFPNYSSELNVNALLLGDSALYLCASSLAGWGSAGEQYFGPGTRLTVT.